These 26 T cell receptor beta chains came from one sample sequenced in a study of T cells after somatic rescue of genetic block. Measured with immunoSEQ multiplex PCR; TCRdb has only the in-frame clones, and not every one. The sample shows about 12,000 clones, under 80% of them seen only once. Specimen: peripheral blood mononuclear cells (PBMCs). The receptors here all came from a boy aged 5-17 years.

V usage is TRBV11-2 and J usage is TRBJ2-7, with TRBD1 identical over 8 bases. The CDR3 covers 14 residues. V lost 5 bases to trimming and J lost 5 bases; unmatched junction nucleotides: 8. The V gene's germline CDR1 is SGHAT and CDR2 FQNNGV. CDR3 amino acids: CASSSRTGWDEQYF. The CDR3 nucleotides are TGTGCCAGCAGCAGCCGGACAGGGTGGGACGAGCAGTACTTC. Supplemented by reference TRBV11-2 and TRBJ2-7, the full variable domain reads EAGVAQSPRYKIIEKRQSVAFWCNPISGHATLYWYQQILGQGPKLLIQFQNNGVVDDSQLPKDRFSAERLKGVDSTLKIQPAKLEDSAVYLCASSSRTGWDEQYFGPGTRLTVT.

There are a few counts of this clone. The V and J genes are TRBV19 and TRBJ2-2; D is unclear. Trimming shortened V by 3 bases and J by 6 bases, and 8 bases separated the two germline ends. In germline, CDR1 is LNHDA, CDR2 SQIVND (reference sequence). The CDR3 spans 13 residues. In nucleotides, the CDR3 is TGTGCCAGTAGTATCACAGAGGCCGGGGAGCTGTTTTTT. Translation gives CASSITEAGELFF.

The chain carries TRBV14 and TRBJ1-6; D is uncertain. The V and J ends lost 0 bases and 3 bases respectively, with 6 bases between them. The CDR3 is 15 amino acids. Germline V lookup: CDR1 SGHDN, CDR2 FVKESK. For the CDR3, the DNA is TGTGCCAGCAGCCAAGAACAGCACTATAATTCACCCCTCCACTTT. Protein product: CASSQEQHYNSPLHF.

V gene TRBV18 combines with J gene TRBJ2-3; 9 bases align to TRBD1. V dropped 3 bases and J dropped 2; count of bases not matched to a gene: 6. This CDR3 is 16 amino acids long. Germline assignment: CDR1 KGHSH and CDR2 LQKENI. The CDR3 DNA sequence: TGTGCCAGCTCACCGACCGGGACAGGGTTCACAGATACGCAGTATTTT. This codes for CASSPTGTGFTDTQYF.

This chain joins TRBV28 and TRBJ1-1; 10 nucleotides agree with TRBD1. The CDR3 runs 15 residues. After removal of 5 bases from V and 5 bases from J, the junction contained 8 bases not matched to a gene. Germline V lookup: CDR1 MDHEN, CDR2 SYDVKM. The CDR3 DNA follows: TGTGCCAGCAGTCACGTGACAGGGGGCGTAACTGAAGCTTTCTTT. This translates into CASSHVTGGVTEAFF.

V is TRBV5-1 and J is TRBJ2-5; 7 bases agree with TRBD1. CDR3 length: 16 residues. V shed 5 bases, J shed 2 bases, and the junction held 12 bases outside the gene matches. Germline CDR1 SGHRS, CDR2 YFSETQ. The CDR3 DNA sequence: TGCGCCAGCAGTTCCTGGGACAGTTCGTCACAAGAGACCCAGTACTTC. The encoded protein is CASSSWDSSSQETQYF.

V gene TRBV28 combines with J gene TRBJ2-1; TRBD1 might be the D (6 bases). The CDR3 spans 15 residues. The V and J ends lost 6 bases and 5 bases respectively, with 17 bases between them. CDR1 MDHEN and CDR2 SYDVKM come from the germline V gene. CDR3 in DNA: TGTGCCAGCAGGTCACCGGGACATATTAACAATGAGCAGTTCTTC. Translation: CASRSPGHINNEQFF.

This rearrangement joins TRBV5-4 to TRBJ2-7, with 7 nucleotides matching TRBD2. J gave up 2 bases and V 5 bases, and 10 bases lay outside the gene matches. Germline CDR1 reads SGHNT; CDR2 reads YYREEE (reference sequence). The CDR3 sequence is 15 residues long. CDR3 DNA sequence: TGTGCCAGCAGACCCATGTCGGGGGGAACCTACGAGCAGTACTTC. This encodes CASRPMSGGTYEQYF.

The chain uses TRBV19 and TRBJ2-3; TRBD1 aligns across 9 bases. Germline assignment: CDR1 LNHDA and CDR2 SQIVND (reference sequence). V shed 0 bases and J 5 bases; nucleotides not matched to a gene: 12. The length of the CDR3 is 18 residues. In DNA, the CDR3 is TGTGCCAGTAGTATAGAGCTCGCGGGGACAGGGCTCGGAGATACGCAGTATTTT. It encodes CASSIELAGTGLGDTQYF.

This clone was counted only a few times. V and J are TRBV25-1 and TRBJ2-3; 10 nucleotides match TRBD1. CDR1 is MGHDK and CDR2 is SYGVNS in the germline V gene. The CDR3 length is 16 residues. J was trimmed by 5 bases and V by 3 bases; bases with no gene match: 8. The CDR3 reads CASSDPIRDRGDTQYF. CDR3 DNA: TGTGCCAGCAGTGATCCTATCCGGGACAGGGGAGATACGCAGTATTTT.

V is TRBV6-6 and J is TRBJ2-7; a weak D match, TRBD1 (6 bases). The CDR3 loop spans 13 amino acids. V shed 6 bases and J shed 5 bases, with 14 bases lying between them. The germline gives CDR1 MNHNY, CDR2 SVGAGI (reference sequence). The CDR3 coding sequence is TGTGCCAGCAGGCCCTACAGGGAACACGAGCAGTACTTC. Its translation is CASRPYREHEQYF.

The gene calls are TRBV9 and TRBJ2-1; TRBD2 aligns across 10 bases. In germline, CDR1 is SGDLS, CDR2 YYNGEE. Unmatched junction bases numbered 6, after V lost 3 bases and J lost 3 bases. This CDR3 comprises 16 residues. The CDR3 spells CASSAPGLADYNEQFF. In DNA form, the CDR3 reads TGTGCCAGCAGCGCCCCCGGACTAGCGGACTACAATGAGCAGTTCTTC.

This chain links TRBV11-3 with TRBJ2-1, with TRBD2 matching over 15 bases. The ends lost 0 bases at V and 4 bases at J; junction bases unmatched: 7. The germline V gene has CDR1 SGHNT and CDR2 YENEEA. The CDR3 consists of 19 residues. Here the CDR3 reads CASSLENPGLAGGYNEQFF. The CDR3 DNA reads as TGTGCCAGCAGCTTAGAAAACCCTGGACTAGCGGGGGGGTACAATGAGCAGTTCTTC.

The V and J genes are TRBV27 and TRBJ2-7; 10 bases line up with TRBD1. Germline values: CDR1 MNHEY, CDR2 SMNVEV (reference sequence). The length of the CDR3 is 14 residues. V lost 7 bases, J lost 5 bases, and 8 bases stayed unmatched. This CDR3 reads CASKRQGAVHEQYF. The DNA of the CDR3 is TGTGCCAGCAAGCGACAGGGGGCGGTCCACGAGCAGTACTTC.

The chain recombines TRBV25-1 with TRBJ2-7; D is possibly TRBD1 (5 bases). Germline V gene lookup returns CDR1 MGHDK and CDR2 SYGVNS. V gave up 6 bases and J gave up 0 bases, with 9 bases separating them. The CDR3 runs to 13 residues. The CDR3 loop reads CASRDTRSYEQYF. CDR3 in DNA: TGTGCCAGCAGGGACACTCGCTCCTACGAGCAGTACTTC.

The chain joins TRBV11-2 to TRBJ2-5, with TRBD2 identical over 16 bases. There are 16 residues in the CDR3. Trimming removed 5 bases from V and 5 bases from J; junction bases left unmatched: 5. CDR1 is SGHAT and CDR2 is FQNNGV in the germline V gene. CDR3 DNA: TGTGCCAGCAGCGGGACTAGCGGGGGGGTTAGGGAGACCCAGTACTTC. This codes for CASSGTSGGVRETQYF.

This sequence joins TRBV29-1 and TRBJ2-5, with a possible D match to TRBD1 (5 bases). The germline V gene encodes CDR1 SQVTM and CDR2 ANQGSEA. The CDR3 sequence is 15 residues long. The V end was cut by 4 bases, the J end by 7 bases, with 22 bases between. CDR3 loop: CSVAHAQGAIGTQYF. The CDR3 nucleotides read TGCAGCGTTGCCCACGCCCAAGGGGCTATAGGGACCCAGTACTTC.

This rearrangement joins TRBV28 to TRBJ2-3; TRBD1 matches 10 bases. Germline-derived CDR1 and CDR2 are MDHEN and SYDVKM. This CDR3 spans 15 amino acids. With 7 bases clipped from V and 4 bases from J, the junction kept 8 bases outside the gene matches. The CDR3 nucleotides are TGTGCCAGCATCACCCCCGGGACAGGGGCAGATACGCAGTATTTT. Its protein product is CASITPGTGADTQYF.

This clone was seen just once. This chain uses TRBV4-2 with TRBJ1-5, with D tentatively TRBD1 (5 bases). Trimming pared 1 base from V and 1 base from J, leaving 8 bases between. The germline V gene encodes CDR1 LGHNA and CDR2 YNFKEQ. CDR3 length equals 15 residues. The CDR3, as DNA: TGTGCCAGCAGCCAAGTAGGGGAGAGCAATCAGCCCCAGCATTTT. It encodes CASSQVGESNQPQHF.

This clone was observed once. This chain uses TRBV10-3 with TRBJ1-3; D remains ambiguous. The CDR3 contains 17 residues. The germline gives CDR1 ENHRY, CDR2 SYGVKD. The ends were cut back, 0 bases at V and 0 bases at J, with 12 bases in the middle. CDR3 region: CAISESGRIFSGNTIYF. DNA for the CDR3: TGTGCCATCAGTGAGTCTGGCAGAATTTTCTCTGGAAACACCATATATTTT.

V and J are TRBV19 and TRBJ2-3, with 8 bases that match TRBD2. The junction had 13 bases not matched to a gene; V was cut back by 6 bases and J by 2 bases. Germline-derived CDR1 and CDR2 are LNHDA and SQIVND (reference sequence). This CDR3 region has 17 residues. The CDR3 protein is CASSDPGGGAYTDTQYF. In nucleotides, the CDR3 is TGTGCCAGTAGCGATCCGGGAGGGGGGGCTTACACAGATACGCAGTATTTT.

The chain recombines TRBV5-8 with TRBJ1-4; the match to TRBD1 covers 8 bases. After removal of 2 bases from V and 8 bases from J, the junction contained 2 bases not matched to a gene. The CDR3 is made up of 13 amino acids. Germline V gene data show CDR1 as SGHTS and CDR2 as YDEGEE. CDR3 bases: TGTGCCAGCAGCTTTTACAGGGGGGAAAAACTGTTTTTT. This gives the protein CASSFYRGEKLFF.

The rearrangement joins TRBV7-9 to TRBJ2-1; D not certain. CDR1 is SEHNR and CDR2 is FQNEAQ in the germline V gene (reference sequence). This CDR3 is 9 amino acids long. The V end was cut by 5 bases, the J end by 7 bases, with 0 bases between. DNA of the CDR3: TGTGCCAGCAGCAATGAGCAGTTCTTC. Protein sequence: CASSNEQFF.

V gene TRBV5-1 combines with J gene TRBJ2-5, with TRBD2 identical over 16 bases. The CDR3 contains 16 residues. J lost 5 bases, V lost 4 bases, and 5 bases had no gene match. Germline assignment: CDR1 SGHRS and CDR2 YFSETQ. For the CDR3, the DNA is TGCGCCAGCAGCCAAGAGGGACTAGCGGGAGGGGAGACCCAGTACTTC. Its protein is CASSQEGLAGGETQYF. Based on the CDR3 plus reference TRBV5-1 and TRBJ2-5, the full variable domain is KAGVTQTPRYLIKTRGQQVTLSCSPISGHRSVSWYQQTPGQGLQFLFEYFSETQRNKGNFPGRFSGRQFSNSRSEMNVSTLELGDSALYLCASSQEGLAGGETQYFGPGTRLLVL.

The V and J genes are TRBV2 and TRBJ2-3, with 7 positions matching TRBD2. The CDR3 runs to 15 residues. V lost 7 bases to trimming and J lost 0 bases; unmatched junction nucleotides: 7. From germline, CDR1 is SNHLY and CDR2 FYNNEI. The CDR3 DNA follows: TGTGCCAGCAATTTAGCGGGCTTAAGCACAGATACGCAGTATTTT. Residues: CASNLAGLSTDTQYF. The whole variable domain, filled in from reference TRBV2 and TRBJ2-3, reads EPEVTQTPSHQVTQMGQEVILRCVPISNHLYFYWYRQILGQKVEFLVSFYNNEISEKSEIFDDQFSVERPDGSNFTLKIRSTKLEDSAMYFCASNLAGLSTDTQYFGPGTRLTVL.

CDR3 nucleotides: TGTGCCTGGATCCCTAGCGCCCGGGAGAATGAGCAGTTCTTC. Protein product: CAWIPSARENEQFF. This chain links TRBV30 with TRBJ2-1, with D possibly matching TRBD2 (6 bases). V lost 4 bases, J lost 7 bases, and 17 bases lay in between. Germline-derived CDR1 and CDR2 are GTSNPN and SVGIG (reference sequence). The CDR3 runs 14 residues.